These T cell receptor beta chains were read from a single sample in a study of OX40 agonist ivuxolimab in advanced cancers. Profiling relied on immunoSEQ multiplex PCR, and the TCRdb table lists in-frame clones only, not all of them. The sample includes some 44,000 clones, about 80% of them seen just once. The starting material was CD4+ or CD8+ T cells sorted from blood, obtained in a trial of the OX40 agonist ivuxolimab. These receptor sequences come from an adult with an advanced solid tumor such as melanoma, head and neck, liver or kidney cancer. The CDR3 runs from the conserved cysteine through the conserved F or W. The order of the fields is V gene, J gene, clone size, D gene, CDR3 protein, CDR3 DNA. The D gene is left open where the match is weak. Expanded clones are given a class, and other clones once, few, many or no size at all.

>TRBV18|TRBJ1-1|-|-
CASSSQGANTEAFF
TGTGCCAGCTCATCTCAAGGGGCGAACACTGAAGCTTTCTTT
>TRBV5-4|TRBJ2-7|few|-
CASSLDGLREYF
TGTGCCAGCAGCTTGGATGGACTCCGAGAGTACTTC
>TRBV9|TRBJ2-2|-|-
CASGGLANTGELFF
TGTGCCAGCGGGGGACTGGCGAACACCGGGGAGCTGTTTTTT
>TRBV7-3|TRBJ2-1|-|TRBD2
CASSPGLAGLGEQFF
TGTGCCAGCAGCCCGGGACTAGCGGGTCTCGGTGAGCAGTTCTTC
>TRBV2|TRBJ2-7|-|-
CASSAGGRTYEQYF
TGTGCCAGCAGTGCCGGGGGCCGAACCTACGAGCAGTACTTC
>TRBV10-3|TRBJ1-6|-|TRBD1
CAIRAGTGGPGSPLHF
TGTGCCATCAGAGCCGGGACAGGGGGCCCGGGGTCACCCCTCCACTTT
>TRBV6-1|TRBJ1-5|-|-
CASSLKGHPNQPQHF
TGTGCCAGCAGCCTAAAGGGACACCCCAATCAGCCCCAGCATTTT
>TRBV7-3|TRBJ2-1|-|TRBD2
CASSPTSGRTEQFF
TGTGCCAGCAGCCCGACTAGCGGGAGGACTGAGCAGTTCTTC
>TRBV10-3|TRBJ1-5|medium-sized|-
CAISRDINQPQHF
TGTGCCATCAGCCGGGACATAAATCAGCCCCAGCATTTT
>TRBV4-3|TRBJ1-3|-|TRBD1
CASSQATPGQGASGNTIYF
TGCGCCAGCAGCCAGGCAACTCCGGGACAGGGGGCGTCTGGAAACACCATATATTTT
>TRBV27|TRBJ2-3|-|-
CASSLHGRGGTDTQYF
TGTGCCAGCAGTTTACACGGCAGGGGTGGCACAGATACGCAGTATTTT
>TRBV6-1|TRBJ1-3|-|-
CASSESPSMRLPGNTIYF
TGTGCCAGCAGTGAAAGCCCCTCGATGAGGCTCCCTGGAAACACCATATATTTT
>TRBV2|TRBJ2-6|-|TRBD1
CARQGAGSGANVLTF
TGTGCCAGGCAGGGGGCAGGTTCTGGGGCCAACGTCCTGACTTTC
>TRBV9|TRBJ1-4|few|-
CASSAGPENEKLFF
TGTGCCAGCAGCGCGGGACCGGAAAATGAAAAACTGTTTTTT
>TRBV10-3|TRBJ2-1|-|-
CAISESRGALPNEQFF
TGTGCCATCAGTGAGTCGCGGGGTGCCCTCCCCAATGAGCAGTTCTTC
>TRBV15|TRBJ2-4|few|-
CATSRGQGFASHQNIQYF
TGTGCCACCAGCAGAGGACAAGGGTTCGCTTCTCACCAAAACATTCAGTACTTC
>TRBV30|TRBJ2-7|-|-
CAWTKGVLSSYEQYF
TGTGCCTGGACCAAGGGGGTACTGAGCTCCTACGAGCAGTACTTC
>TRBV6-6|TRBJ2-2|-|TRBD2
CASRFSGRATGELFF
TGTGCCAGCAGGTTTAGCGGGAGGGCCACCGGGGAGCTGTTTTTT
>TRBV10-3|TRBJ2-7|-|-
CAIRDYYEQYF
TGTGCCATCAGAGATTACTACGAGCAGTACTTC
>TRBV19|TRBJ2-2|-|-
CASSMVTWNTGELFF
TGTGCCAGTAGTATGGTTACTTGGAACACCGGGGAGCTGTTTTTT
>TRBV7-2|TRBJ1-2|-|TRBD1
CASSTIRQGVGGYTF
TGTGCCAGCAGCACCATTAGACAGGGAGTTGGTGGCTACACCTTC
>TRBV10-2|TRBJ1-4|once|TRBD1
CASSDPGTGNEKLFF
TGCGCCAGCAGTGATCCCGGGACAGGGAATGAAAAACTGTTTTTT
>TRBV20-1|TRBJ1-1|few|-
CSATLGSEAFF
TGCAGTGCTACCCTAGGGAGTGAAGCTTTCTTT
>TRBV30|TRBJ1-2|-|TRBD1
CAWAFRDRAYGYTF
TGTGCCTGGGCTTTCCGGGACAGAGCCTATGGCTACACCTTC
>TRBV19|TRBJ2-2|-|TRBD2
CASRVAGADTGELFF
TGTGCCAGTAGGGTAGCGGGAGCGGACACCGGGGAGCTGTTTTTT
>TRBV10-1|TRBJ2-2|-|TRBD2
CASSESVSGEGRPGELFF
TGCGCCAGCAGTGAGTCGGTGAGCGGGGAGGGCCGACCCGGGGAGCTGTTTTTT
>TRBV10-3|TRBJ2-1|-|-
CAISGAAQYNEQFF
TGTGCCATCAGTGGGGCGGCCCAGTACAATGAGCAGTTCTTC
>TRBV7-2|TRBJ1-2|-|-
CASSPSGGYGYTF
TGTGCCAGCAGCCCGTCGGGGGGCTATGGCTACACCTTC
>TRBV10-3|TRBJ1-5|-|TRBD1
CAIRPGQGRNQPQHF
TGTGCCATCAGACCGGGACAGGGTCGAAATCAGCCCCAGCATTTT
>TRBV5-5|TRBJ2-7|-|-
CASSEQGYEQYF
TGTGCCAGCAGCGAACAGGGCTACGAGCAGTACTTC
>TRBV29-1|TRBJ2-2|-|-
CSVASSTGPGELFF
TGCAGCGTCGCCAGCTCCACAGGGCCCGGGGAGCTGTTTTTT
>TRBV18|TRBJ1-2|-|-
CASSPLGEGEGYTF
TGTGCCAGCTCACCACTTGGGGAAGGGGAAGGCTACACCTTC
>TRBV5-1|TRBJ2-2|-|TRBD2
CASSGGLAYTGELFF
TGCGCCAGCAGCGGAGGACTAGCCTACACCGGGGAGCTGTTTTTT
>TRBV5-1|TRBJ1-1|-|TRBD1
CASSQGGRGTEAFF
TGCGCCAGCAGCCAGGGGGGGCGAGGTACTGAAGCTTTCTTT
>TRBV6-5|TRBJ2-2|few|-
CASSSSGNTGELFF
TGTGCCAGCAGTTCGAGCGGGAACACCGGGGAGCTGTTTTTT
>TRBV5-4|TRBJ2-1|-|TRBD1
CASSTTGANEQFF
TGTGCCAGCAGCACGACAGGGGCCAATGAGCAGTTCTTC
>TRBV6-5|TRBJ1-4|-|TRBD1
CASSTTGLNNEKLFF
TGTGCCAGCAGTACGACAGGGCTGAATAATGAAAAACTGTTTTTT
>TRBV6-5|TRBJ2-7|-|-
CASSYGAGHISYEQYF
TGTGCCAGCAGTTACGGCGCGGGACACATCAGCTACGAGCAGTACTTC
>TRBV28|TRBJ2-7|-|TRBD1
CASSLSQGVRYEQYF
TGTGCCAGCAGTTTATCGCAGGGGGTCCGATACGAGCAGTACTTC
>TRBV10-1|TRBJ2-2|once|-
CASLGRERSGELFF
TGCGCCAGCTTAGGACGGGAGAGGTCCGGGGAGCTGTTTTTT
>TRBV5-1|TRBJ1-5|-|-
CASSPDSNQPQHF
TGCGCCAGCAGCCCGGACAGTAATCAGCCCCAGCATTTT
>TRBV7-7|TRBJ2-5|-|TRBD2
CASSLAGPETQYF
TGTGCTAGCAGCTTAGCGGGTCCCGAGACCCAGTACTTC
>TRBV28|TRBJ1-5|-|TRBD1
CASSQTTGARQPQHF
TGTGCCAGCAGCCAAACTACAGGGGCAAGGCAGCCCCAGCATTTT
>TRBV5-6|TRBJ2-7|-|TRBD1
CASSWDRGTEQYF
TGTGCCAGCAGCTGGGACAGGGGGACCGAGCAGTACTTC